This TCR beta chain emerged from a study of T cells expressing NK-cell markers. After re-calling the 5' RACE reads, TCRdb lists one entry per CDR3 protein, DNA absent. This sample's clone table lists 250,000 or so distinct CDR3 sequences. The germline V gene encodes CDR1 SEHNR and CDR2 FQNEAQ (reference sequence). The CDR3 loop spans 14 amino acids. The chain couples TRBV7-9 to TRBJ1-6; TCRdb calls TRBD1, which cannot be checked without DNA. Source material: blood T cells: a sorted CD56 or NKG2C T cell subset, CD4+ or CD8+ T cells, or bulk PBMC T cells (not recorded which). The clonotype was recovered from a woman between 18 and 70 years old in good health. The CDR3 region is CASSPEGSGSPLHF. Based on the CDR3 plus reference TRBV7-9 and TRBJ1-6, the full variable domain is DTGVSQNPRHKITKRGQNVTFRCDPISEHNRLYWYRQTLGQGPEFLTYFQNEAQLEKSRLLSDRFSAERPKGSFSTLEIQRTEQGDSAMYLCASSPEGSGSPLHFGNGTRLTVT.